This T cell receptor (beta chain) was sequenced for a study of T cell responses to AZD1222 COVID-19 vaccine. Study-level results: White British donors predominated, females outnumbered males, and clonal diversity was possibly underestimated. Repertoire samples came only from after the peak T cell response.

Assay: immunoSEQ multiplex PCR; the TCRdb copy retains only in-frame clones and omits some. The data contain about 130,000 clones, about nine tenths of them singletons. The CDR3 consists of 18 residues. Trimming cost V 4 bases and J 0 bases; bases outside gene matches: 10. In germline, CDR1 is LGHNA, CDR2 YNFKEQ. A word on this clone: Antigen specificity is unknown.

The chain joins TRBV4-2 to TRBJ1-4; 8 bases map to TRBD1. This TCR was sampled from an adult in good health. The sequencing here drew on peripheral blood, taken on day 0 of AZD1222 vaccination. The CDR3 sequence is CASSPEGQASATNEKLFF. The CDR3 nucleotides read TGTGCCAGCAGCCCCGAGGGACAGGCATCGGCAACTAATGAAAAACTGTTTTTT.